The text below deals with one T cell receptor (beta chain). The antigen is not known. Germline CDR1 and CDR2: SNHLY and FYNNEI. This CDR3 has 13 amino acids. The V and J ends lost 6 bases and 2 bases respectively, with 11 bases between them. The data are from a study of T cells in localized non-small cell lung cancer. Sequencing was performed with immunoSEQ multiplex PCR; in TCRdb, only in-frame clones are kept and a portion is missing. This sample has about 40,000 clones, with approximately 86% found just once. Findings of the study overall: In uninvolved adjacent lung, T cell clonality reached its highest value, exceeding tumor. Multi-region tumor sequencing was not done, so intratumor heterogeneity could not be excluded. Higher blood T cell density went with longer overall survival. Median about 58 top-100 tumor clones were shared with paired adjacent lung.

The source material was peripheral blood, sampled before any cancer treatment. The sequence was obtained from a man aged 35 to 69 with stage I lung adenocarcinoma. The chain is built from TRBV2 and TRBJ2-7, with D possibly TRBD1 on 6 matching bases. The CDR3 spells CASRRQDTYEQYF. CDR3 in DNA: TGTGCCAGCAGAAGACAGGATACCTACGAGCAGTACTTC.